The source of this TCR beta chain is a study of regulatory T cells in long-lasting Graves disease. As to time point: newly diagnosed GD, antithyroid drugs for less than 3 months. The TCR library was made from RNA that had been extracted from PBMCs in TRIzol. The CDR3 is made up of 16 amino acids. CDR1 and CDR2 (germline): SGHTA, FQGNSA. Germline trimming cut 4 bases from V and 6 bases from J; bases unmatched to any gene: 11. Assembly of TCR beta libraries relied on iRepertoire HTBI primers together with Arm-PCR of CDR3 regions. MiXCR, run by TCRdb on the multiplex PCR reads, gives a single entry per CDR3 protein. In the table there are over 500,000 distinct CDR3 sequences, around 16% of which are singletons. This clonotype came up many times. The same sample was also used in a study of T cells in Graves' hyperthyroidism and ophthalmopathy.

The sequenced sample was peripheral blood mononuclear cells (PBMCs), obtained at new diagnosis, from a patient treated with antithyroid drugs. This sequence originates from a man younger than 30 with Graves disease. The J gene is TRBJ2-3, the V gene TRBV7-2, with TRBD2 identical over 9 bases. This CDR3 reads CASSSRPLAGTDTQYF. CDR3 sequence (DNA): TGTGCCAGCAGCTCACGACCCCTAGCGGGAACGGATACGCAGTATTTT.